The source of this TCR beta chain is a study of CD8 T cells in ankylosing spondylitis. Overall study findings and caveats: For ankylosing spondylitis blood, a TCR beta motif of roughly 8 highly homologous variants appeared characteristic.

As regards this clonotype: Its target is not known.

TCRdb reprocessed the 5' RACE reads via MiXCR and lists one record per CDR3 protein. The top ten hold roughly 9.5% of the sample, which has about 320,000 distinct CDR3 sequences, more than 9% seen once. The sequence was collected from a female donor with ankylosing spondylitis or in good health (not recorded which). Material: blood, either unsorted or a sorted T cell fraction (not recorded which).

The CDR3 here is CASSSGLAGGLGTQYF. The CDR3 bases are TGTGCCAGCAGTTCGGGACTAGCGGGGGGGCTTGGGACCCAGTACTTC. This chain connects TRBV27 to TRBJ2-5; 16 nucleotides match TRBD2. The CDR3 is 16 residues long. J lost 7 bases, V lost 4 bases, and 6 bases had no gene match. The germline CDR1 and CDR2 sequences are MNHEY and SMNVEV (reference sequence).